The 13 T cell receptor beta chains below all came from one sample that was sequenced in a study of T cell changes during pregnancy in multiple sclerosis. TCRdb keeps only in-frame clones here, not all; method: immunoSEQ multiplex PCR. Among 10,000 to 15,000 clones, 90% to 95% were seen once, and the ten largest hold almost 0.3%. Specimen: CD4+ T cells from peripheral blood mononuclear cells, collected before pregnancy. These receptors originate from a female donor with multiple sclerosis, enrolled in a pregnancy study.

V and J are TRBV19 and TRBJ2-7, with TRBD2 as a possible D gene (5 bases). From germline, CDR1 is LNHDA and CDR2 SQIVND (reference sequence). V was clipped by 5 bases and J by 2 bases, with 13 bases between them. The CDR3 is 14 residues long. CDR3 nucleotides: TGTGCCAGTAGTGGAGGACCGACGGCCTACGAGCAGTACTTC. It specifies CASSGGPTAYEQYF.

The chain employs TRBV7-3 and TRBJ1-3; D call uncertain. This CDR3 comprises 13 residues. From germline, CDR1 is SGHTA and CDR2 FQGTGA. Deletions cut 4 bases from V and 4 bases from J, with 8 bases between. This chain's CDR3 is CASSSYSGNTIYF. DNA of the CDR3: TGTGCCAGCAGCTCCTATTCGGGAAACACCATATATTTT.

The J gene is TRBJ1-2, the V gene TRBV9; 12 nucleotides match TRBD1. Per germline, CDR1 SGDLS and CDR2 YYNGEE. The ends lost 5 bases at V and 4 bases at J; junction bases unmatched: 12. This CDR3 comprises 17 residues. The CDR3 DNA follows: TGTGCCAGCAGTCAGAGGGGGGGACAGGGGGCCGGCTATGGCTACACCTTC. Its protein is CASSQRGGQGAGYGYTF.

CDR3 bases: TGTGCCAGCAGTTTAACAGACAGGGGCGGGTATGGCTACACCTTC. Translating gives CASSLTDRGGYGYTF. The genes are TRBV27 and TRBJ1-2; 8 bases match TRBD1. V was pared by 2 bases and J by 5 bases, with 7 bases of the junction left unmatched. The germline V gene has CDR1 MNHEY and CDR2 SMNVEV (reference sequence). The CDR3 spans 15 residues.

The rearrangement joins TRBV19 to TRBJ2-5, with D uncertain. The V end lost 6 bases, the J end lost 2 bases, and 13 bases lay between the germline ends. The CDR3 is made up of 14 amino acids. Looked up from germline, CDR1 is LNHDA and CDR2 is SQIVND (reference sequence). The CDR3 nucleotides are TGTGCCAGTAGAGTCTGGCCAGGACAAGAGACCCAGTACTTC. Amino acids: CASRVWPGQETQYF.

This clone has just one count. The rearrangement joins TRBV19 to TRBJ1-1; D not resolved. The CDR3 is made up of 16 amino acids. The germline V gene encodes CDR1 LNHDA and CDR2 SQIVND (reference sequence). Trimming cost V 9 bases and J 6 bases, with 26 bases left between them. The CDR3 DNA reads TGTGCCAGCCGACCGGGGAGGCACGAAATACGGGCTGAAGCTTTCTTT. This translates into CASRPGRHEIRAEAFF.

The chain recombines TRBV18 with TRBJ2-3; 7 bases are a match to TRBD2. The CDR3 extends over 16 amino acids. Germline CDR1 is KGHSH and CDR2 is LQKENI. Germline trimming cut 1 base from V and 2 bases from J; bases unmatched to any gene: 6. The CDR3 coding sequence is TGTGCCAGCTCACCACTGGCTAGCGGTACCACAGATACGCAGTATTTT. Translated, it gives CASSPLASGTTDTQYF.

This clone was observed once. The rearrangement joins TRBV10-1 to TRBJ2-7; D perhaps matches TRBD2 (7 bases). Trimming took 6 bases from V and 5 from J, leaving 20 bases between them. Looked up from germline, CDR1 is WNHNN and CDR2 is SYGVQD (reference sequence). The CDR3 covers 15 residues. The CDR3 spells CASRGGGGKYDEQYF. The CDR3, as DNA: TGCGCCAGCAGAGGGGGGGGCGGAAAGTACGACGAGCAGTACTTC.

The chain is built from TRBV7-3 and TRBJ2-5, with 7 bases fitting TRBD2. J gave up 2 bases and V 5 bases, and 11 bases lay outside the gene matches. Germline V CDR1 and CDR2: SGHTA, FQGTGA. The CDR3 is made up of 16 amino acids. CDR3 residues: CASSPQGGGVQETQYF. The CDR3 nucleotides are TGTGCCAGCAGCCCCCAAGGTGGGGGGGTTCAAGAGACCCAGTACTTC.

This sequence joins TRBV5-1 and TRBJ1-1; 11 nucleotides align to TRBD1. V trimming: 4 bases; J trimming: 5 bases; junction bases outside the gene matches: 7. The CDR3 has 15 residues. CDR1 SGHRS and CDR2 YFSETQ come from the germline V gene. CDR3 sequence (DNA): TGCGCCAGCAGCCCCCGGGACAGGGGGGTGACTGAAGCTTTCTTT. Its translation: CASSPRDRGVTEAFF.

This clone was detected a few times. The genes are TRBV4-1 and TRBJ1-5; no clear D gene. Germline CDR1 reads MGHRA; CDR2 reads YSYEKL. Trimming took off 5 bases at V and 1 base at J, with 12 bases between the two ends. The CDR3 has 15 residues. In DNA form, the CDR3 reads TGCGCCAGCAGCGCTATGGCCGGGAGCAATCAGCCCCAGCATTTT. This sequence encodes CASSAMAGSNQPQHF.

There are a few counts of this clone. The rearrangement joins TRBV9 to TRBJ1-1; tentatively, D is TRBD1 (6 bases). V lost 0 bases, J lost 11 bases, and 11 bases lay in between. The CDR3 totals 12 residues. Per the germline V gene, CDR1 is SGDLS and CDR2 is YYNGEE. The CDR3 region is CASSVVGGGAFF. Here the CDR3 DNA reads TGTGCCAGCAGCGTAGTTGGGGGCGGGGCTTTCTTT.

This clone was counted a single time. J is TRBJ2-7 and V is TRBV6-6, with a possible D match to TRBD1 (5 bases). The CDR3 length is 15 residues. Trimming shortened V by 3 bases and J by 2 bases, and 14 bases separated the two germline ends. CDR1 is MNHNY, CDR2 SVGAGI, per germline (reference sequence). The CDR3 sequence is CASSYFQGLTYEQYF. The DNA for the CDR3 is TGTGCCAGCAGTTATTTCCAGGGCCTGACCTACGAGCAGTACTTC.